This entry concerns a single TCR beta chain. This sample was included in a study of blood T cell repertoires in COVID-19. As for the study in general: Samples came from the United States, Italy and Spain, spanning acute and convalescent COVID-19.

Assay used: immunoSEQ multiplex PCR; TCRdb lists only in-frame clones, some missing. The profile shows about 250,000 clones, roughly 90% of them singletons. The origin of this receptor is a woman under 40 with acute or convalescent COVID-19. Sequencing was performed on peripheral blood.

The CDR3 DNA sequence: TGTGCCAGCAGTCTCCGGGTGACTAACTATGGCTACACCTTC. It translates to CASSLRVTNYGYTF. The chain links TRBV7-9 to TRBJ1-2; D is undetermined. Trimming shortened V by 6 bases and J by 0 bases, and 11 bases separated the two germline ends. The germline CDR1 and CDR2 sequences are SEHNR and FQNEAQ (reference sequence). The CDR3 extends over 14 amino acids.